One and the same sample provided the 10 T cell receptor beta chains below, sequenced in a study of radiotherapy plus CTLA-4 blockade in lung cancer (dated by TCRdb to the late 2010s). Library preparation was by the immunoSEQ multiplex PCR assay. This is the immuneACCESS table as TCRdb keeps it, with only in-frame sequences that have V and J called. A part of the clones is gone; compared with another copy, unresolved V genes explain less than half, and the rest is unexplained. Present in this sample are around 130,000 clones, 70% to 90% of which were seen just once. The biggest ten clones account for 5.5% to 8.5% of the sample. The sample consisted of peripheral blood, taken from a patient treated with radiotherapy plus ipilimumab. All receptors come from a human donor with non-small cell lung cancer that progressed on radiotherapy plus ipilimumab.

The chain has TRBV7-9 and TRBJ2-2; 8 bases align to TRBD2. The CDR3 totals 15 residues. Germline CDR1 SEHNR, CDR2 FQNEAQ (reference sequence). Trimming removed 8 bases from V and 5 bases from J; junction bases left unmatched: 10. Written as DNA, the CDR3 is TGTGCCAGCCCGCGAACGGCTAGCGGGACCGGGGAGCTGTTTTTT. Translated: CASPRTASGTGELFF. Full variable domain (missing parts from reference TRBV7-9 and TRBJ2-2): DTGVSQNPRHKITKRGQNVTFRCDPISEHNRLYWYRQTLGQGPEFLTYFQNEAQLEKSRLLSDRFSAERPKGSFSTLEIQRTEQGDSAMYLCASPRTASGTGELFFGEGSRLTVL.

The chain's CDR3 is CASSPGRPEQYF. The CDR3 bases are TGTGCCAGCAGCCCTGGCAGGCCCGAGCAGTACTTC. This chain uses TRBV11-3 with TRBJ2-7; unclear D gene. V was clipped by 5 bases and J by 6 bases, with 11 bases between them. This CDR3 is 12 amino acids long. Germline loops: CDR1 SGHNT, CDR2 YENEEA.

This clone came up once. Germline is not matched at one junction end, which may reflect a read error. CDR3: CASTLIRQINYGCTF. Written as DNA, the CDR3 is TGTGCCAGCACCCTTATAAGACAGATAAACTATGGCTGCACCTTC. The V gene is TRBV6-1, the J gene TRBJ1-2; tentative D call: TRBD1 (5 bases). This CDR3 region has 15 residues. Germline CDR1 is MNHNS and CDR2 is SASEGT.

The chain links TRBV6-5 to TRBJ1-4, with D tentatively TRBD1 (6 bases). Trimming stripped 5 bases from V and 5 bases from J, with 15 bases between. This CDR3 has 15 residues. The germline V gene has CDR1 MNHEY and CDR2 SVGAGI. CDR3 in amino acids: CASSASRGENEKLFF. CDR3 nucleotide sequence: TGTGCCAGCAGTGCGTCCAGGGGAGAGAATGAAAAACTGTTTTTT.

CDR3 protein: CASSEAGTGGSEAFF. Here the CDR3 DNA reads TGTGCCAGCAGTGAAGCTGGGACAGGGGGTTCTGAAGCTTTCTTT. This sequence joins TRBV2 and TRBJ1-1; 11 bases fit TRBD1. The germline gives CDR1 SNHLY, CDR2 FYNNEI. This CDR3 comprises 15 residues. V gave up 0 bases and J gave up 6 bases; unmatched junction bases: 3.

The chain uses TRBV9 and TRBJ2-5; 15 nucleotides align to TRBD2. The CDR3 covers 19 residues. Germline values: CDR1 SGDLS, CDR2 YYNGEE. The trim removed 4 bases at V and 5 bases at J, leaving 15 bases unmatched. CDR3 in amino acids: CASSQDYGLAGGPGETQYF. DNA of the CDR3: TGTGCCAGCAGCCAGGACTACGGACTAGCGGGAGGGCCGGGGGAGACCCAGTACTTC.

A single count supports this clone. V gene TRBV5-1 combines with J gene TRBJ2-1; D tentatively reads TRBD1 or TRBD2 (6 bases each). The CDR3 sequence is 15 residues long. Trimming shortened V by 5 bases and J by 0 bases, and 12 bases separated the two germline ends. CDR1 is SGHRS and CDR2 is YFSETQ in the germline V gene. The CDR3 bases are TGCGCCAGCAGATACGGGGGCGGCTCCTACAATGAGCAGTTCTTC. Residues: CASRYGGGSYNEQFF.

This clone appeared a few times. This sequence joins TRBV18 and TRBJ1-5; D is uncertain. Germline V lookup: CDR1 KGHSH, CDR2 LQKENI. The CDR3 totals 12 residues. V dropped 2 bases and J dropped 2 bases, with 1 base sitting between them. The CDR3 nucleotides read TGTGCCAGCTCACCAGGCAATCAGCCCCAGCATTTT. The encoded protein is CASSPGNQPQHF. Looking up the rest from reference TRBV18 and TRBJ1-5 gives the full variable domain: NAGVMQNPRHLVRRRGQEARLRCSPMKGHSHVYWYRQLPEEGLKFMVYLQKENIIDESGMPKERFSAEFPKEGPSILRIQQVVRGDSAAYFCASSPGNQPQHFGDGTRLSIL.

The chain employs TRBV2 and TRBJ2-3; the match to TRBD2 covers 7 bases. This CDR3 has 14 residues. Per germline, CDR1 SNHLY and CDR2 FYNNEI. V lost 7 bases to trimming and J lost 3 bases; unmatched junction nucleotides: 7. The DNA for the CDR3 is TGTGCCAGCAAGCGGGACCGAGGTACAGATACGCAGTATTTT. This codes for CASKRDRGTDTQYF.

V and J are TRBV9 and TRBJ2-2; TRBD2 matches 9 bases. The CDR3 loop spans 19 amino acids. From germline, CDR1 is SGDLS and CDR2 YYNGEE. V lost 3 bases, J lost 1 base, and 13 bases stayed unmatched. CDR3 in DNA: TGTGCCAGCAGCGCGGGGGGTCTAGCGGGACTGCTGAACACCGGGGAGCTGTTTTTT. Amino acids: CASSAGGLAGLLNTGELFF.